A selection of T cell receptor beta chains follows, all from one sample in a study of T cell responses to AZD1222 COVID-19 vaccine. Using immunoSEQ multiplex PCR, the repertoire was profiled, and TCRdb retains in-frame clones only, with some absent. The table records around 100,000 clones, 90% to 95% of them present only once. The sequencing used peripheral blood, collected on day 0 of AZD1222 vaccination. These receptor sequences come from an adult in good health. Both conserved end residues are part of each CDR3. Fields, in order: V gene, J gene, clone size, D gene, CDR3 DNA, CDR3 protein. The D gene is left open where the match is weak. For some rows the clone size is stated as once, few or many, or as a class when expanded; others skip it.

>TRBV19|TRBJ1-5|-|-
TGTGCCAGTAGTATTGTGACAGGCGGCAATCAGCCCCAGCATTTT
CASSIVTGGNQPQHF
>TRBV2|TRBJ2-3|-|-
TGTGCCAGCAGTCCCCCAGGGGATACGCAGTATTTT
CASSPPGDTQYF
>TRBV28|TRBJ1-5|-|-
TGTGCCAGCAGCCGCAGGGTTGGGGTGGGTCGAACAATCCAGCCCCAGCATTTT
CASSRRVGVGRTIQPQHF
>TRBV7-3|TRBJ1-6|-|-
TGTGCCAGCAGCTCCCAGACAGGCCCCAATTCACCCCTCCACTTT
CASSSQTGPNSPLHF
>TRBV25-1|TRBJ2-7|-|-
TGTGCCAGCAGTGGTTGGAACTCCGAGCAGTACTTC
CASSGWNSEQYF
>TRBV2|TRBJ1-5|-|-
TGTGCCAGCAGTGATAGCAATCAGCCCCAGCATTTT
CASSDSNQPQHF
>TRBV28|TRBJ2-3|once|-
TGTGCCAGCTCCCAGATCAGGCATACGCAGTATTTT
CASSQIRHTQYF
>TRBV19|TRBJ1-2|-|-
TGTGCCAGCAATTCCAGGCTCTATGGCTACACCTTC
CASNSRLYGYTF
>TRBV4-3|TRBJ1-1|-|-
TGCGCCAGCAGCCAAGACTTCTCAGGGACTGAAGCTTTCTTT
CASSQDFSGTEAFF
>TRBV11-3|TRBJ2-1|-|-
TGTGCCAGCAGCTTAGCCGGGGAAAAATACAATGAGCAGTTCTTC
CASSLAGEKYNEQFF
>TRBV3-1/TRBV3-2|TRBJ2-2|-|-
TGTGCCAGCAGCCAAGTAAGGAACACCGGGGAGCTGTTTTTT
CASSQVRNTGELFF
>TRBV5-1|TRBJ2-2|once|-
TGCGCCAGCAGCTTGTATGGCGGGCTGGGTACCGGGGAGCTGTTTTTT
CASSLYGGLGTGELFF
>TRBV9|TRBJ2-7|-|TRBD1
TGTGCCAGCAGCCAGGGGGACAGCCCCTCCTACGAGCAGTACTTC
CASSQGDSPSYEQYF
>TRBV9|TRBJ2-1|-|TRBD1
TGTGCCAGCAGCCCATGGACAGGGTACGATGAGCAGTTCTTC
CASSPWTGYDEQFF
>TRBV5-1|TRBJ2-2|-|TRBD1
TGCGCCAGCAGCGTACAAACAGGGGCCTTAACCGGGGAGCTGTTTTTT
CASSVQTGALTGELFF
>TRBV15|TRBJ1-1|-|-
TGTGCCACCAGAGGTTCAGTGGGGCCTGAAGCTTTCTTT
CATRGSVGPEAFF
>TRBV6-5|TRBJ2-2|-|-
TGTGCCAGCAGTTATGAAAAGGGTCTTACCGGGGAGCTGTTTTTT
CASSYEKGLTGELFF
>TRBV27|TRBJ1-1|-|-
TGTGCCAGCAGTCCGCGGACAGCGAACACTGAAGCTTTCTTT
CASSPRTANTEAFF
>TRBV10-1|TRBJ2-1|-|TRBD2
TGCGCCAGCAGTGAGGGTACTAGCGGGATCAATGAGCAGTTCTTC
CASSEGTSGINEQFF
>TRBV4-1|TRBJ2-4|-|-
TGCGCCAGCAGCCAGGAGGGGGCTAAAATCAAAAACATTCAGTACTTC
CASSQEGAKIKNIQYF
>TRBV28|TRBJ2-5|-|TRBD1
TGTGCCAGCAGTTTCCCCGGGACAGGGCAAGAGACCCAGTACTTC
CASSFPGTGQETQYF
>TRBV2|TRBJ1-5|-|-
TGTGCCAGCAGTGACATGGGGGCTCAGCCCCAGCATTTT
CASSDMGAQPQHF
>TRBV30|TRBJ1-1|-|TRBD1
TGTGCCTGGAGTGACCACAGGGGGAACACTGAAGCTTTCTTT
CAWSDHRGNTEAFF
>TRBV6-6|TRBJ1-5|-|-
TGTGCCAGCACCGCACAGGAGATCAATCAGCCCCAGCATTTT
CASTAQEINQPQHF
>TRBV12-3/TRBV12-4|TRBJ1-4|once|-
TGTGCCAGCAGTTTCTCTGGTGAAAAACTGTTTTTT
CASSFSGEKLFF
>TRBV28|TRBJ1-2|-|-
TGTGCCAGCAGTCCCGCGGACCACTTC
CASSPADHF
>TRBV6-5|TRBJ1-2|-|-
TGTGCCAGCAGACCTACGGGGGTAAACTATGGCTACACCTTC
CASRPTGVNYGYTF
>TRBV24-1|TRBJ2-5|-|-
TGTGCCACCAGTGATGGACAGCAAGAGACCCAGTACTTC
CATSDGQQETQYF
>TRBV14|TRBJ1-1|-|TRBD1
TGTGCCAGCAGCCAAGGGACAGGGATGAACACTGAAGCTTTCTTT
CASSQGTGMNTEAFF
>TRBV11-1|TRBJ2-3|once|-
TGTGCCAGCAGCAGGGACGGCGCTAGCACAGATACGCAGTATTTT
CASSRDGASTDTQYF
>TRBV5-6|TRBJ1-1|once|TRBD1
TGTGCCAGCAGCTCGGGACAGGGGCCCACTGAAGCTTTCTTT
CASSSGQGPTEAFF
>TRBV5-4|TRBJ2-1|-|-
TGTGCCAGCAGCGAGGGACGGTACTTGGCCTACAATGAGCAGTTCTTC
CASSEGRYLAYNEQFF
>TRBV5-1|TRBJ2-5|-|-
TGCGCCAGCAGGGTGGACGAGACCCAGTACTTC
CASRVDETQYF
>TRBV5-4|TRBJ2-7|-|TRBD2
TGTGCCAGCAGCTTGCAGGTGGGACTAGCTTACGAGCAGTACTTC
CASSLQVGLAYEQYF
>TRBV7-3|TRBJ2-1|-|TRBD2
TGTGCCAGCAGTTCAAGCGGGACTAGCGGGAGTAGGAAGTTCTTC
CASSSSGTSGSRKFF
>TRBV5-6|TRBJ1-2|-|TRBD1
TGTGCCAGCAGCCGTGGGCAGGGGGCCTATGGCTACACCTTC
CASSRGQGAYGYTF
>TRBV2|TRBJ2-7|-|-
TGTGCCAGCGGATCGGACAGCTTTGACAGCTACGAGCAGTACTTC
CASGSDSFDSYEQYF
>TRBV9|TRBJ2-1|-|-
TGTGCCAGCAGCGTAGGACTAGTATTCTCGGATGAGCAGTTCTTC
CASSVGLVFSDEQFF
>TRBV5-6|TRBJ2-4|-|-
TGTGCCAGCAGCTTGGCGGGTCTAGCCAAAAACATTCAGTACTTC
CASSLAGLAKNIQYF
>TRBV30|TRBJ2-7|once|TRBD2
TGTGCCTGGAGTGTAGCTAGCGGGAGCGAGCAGTACTTC
CAWSVASGSEQYF
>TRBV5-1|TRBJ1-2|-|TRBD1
TGCGCCAGCAGCTTGTGGGGACAGGGGTTACATGGCTACACCTTC
CASSLWGQGLHGYTF
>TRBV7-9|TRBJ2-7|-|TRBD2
TGTGCCAGCAGCTTATTCGCACTAGCGGGAGGCGAGCAGTACTTC
CASSLFALAGGEQYF
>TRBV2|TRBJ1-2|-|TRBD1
TGTGCCAGCAGGCCCAGGACAGGGCCTAACTGGGGCTACACCTTC
CASRPRTGPNWGYTF
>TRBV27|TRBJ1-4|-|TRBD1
TGTGCCAGCAGGATCCTCCCCGGGGCCGGCCGGTGGGGACAGGGTACTAATGAAAAACTGTTTTTT
CASRILPGAGRWGQGTNEKLFF
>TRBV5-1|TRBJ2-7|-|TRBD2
TGCGCCAGCAGCTCCCAAGATCAGACTAGCGGGAGGAAGGCCTACGAGCAGTACTTC
CASSSQDQTSGRKAYEQYF
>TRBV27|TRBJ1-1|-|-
TGTGCCACCTTTAAAGGTGAAGCTTTCTTT
CATFKGEAFF
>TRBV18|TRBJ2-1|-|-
TGTGCCAGCTCACCACTTAAGTTGGAGAGCTCCTACAATGAGCAGTTCTTC
CASSPLKLESSYNEQFF
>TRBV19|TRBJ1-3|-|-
TGTGCCAGTAGTGAAGACGGTGGAAACACCATATATTTT
CASSEDGGNTIYF
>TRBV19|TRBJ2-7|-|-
TGTGCCGGGTCAGTAGTTAGCTCCTACGAGCAGTACTTC
CAGSVVSSYEQYF